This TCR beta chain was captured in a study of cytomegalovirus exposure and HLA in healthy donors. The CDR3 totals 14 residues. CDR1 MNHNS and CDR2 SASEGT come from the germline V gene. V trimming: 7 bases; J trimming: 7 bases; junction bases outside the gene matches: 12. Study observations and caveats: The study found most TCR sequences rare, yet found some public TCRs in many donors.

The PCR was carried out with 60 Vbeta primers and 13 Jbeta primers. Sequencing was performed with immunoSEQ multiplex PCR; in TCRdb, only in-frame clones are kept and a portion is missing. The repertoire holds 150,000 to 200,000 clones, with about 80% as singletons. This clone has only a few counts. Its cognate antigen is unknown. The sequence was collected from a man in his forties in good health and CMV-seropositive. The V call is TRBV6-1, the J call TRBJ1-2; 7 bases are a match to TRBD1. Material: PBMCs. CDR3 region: CASTEGGKSSGYTF. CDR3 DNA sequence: TGTGCCAGCACGGAAGGGGGCAAGTCGTCTGGCTACACCTTC.